This TCR beta chain was sequenced during a study of shared clonotypes between healthy human individuals (dated by TCRdb to 2018 to 2020). Some background on the complete study: A few men and a couple of women, aged 18 to 49 years, made up the cohort. Blood TCR repertoires of roughly five healthy adults were deeply sequenced to estimate repertoire size and the extent of clonotype sharing between individuals. For each donor, CD4 naive and CD4 memory were each given three plates, CD8 naive was given two plates, and CD8 memory was given one plate. Leukapheresis yielded between about 0.8 and 8.9 billion PBMCs per donor. To increase sequencing depth and limit assay-specific biases, TCR repertoire library preparation and sequencing were carried out by different laboratories using diverse techniques.

At the junction V is shortened by 6 bases and J by 4 bases, with 15 bases in between. The germline V gene (reference sequence) sets CDR1 to MNHNY and CDR2 to SVGAGI. The CDR3, cysteine through phenylalanine, is 14 amino acids long. The sequence is cut down to CDR3 DNA, 42 bases in frame from base 1. The donors were healthy, HIV-negative adults with no recently reported acute infections or vaccinations. Only Caucasian adults living in Nashville, Tennessee, USA were represented among the donors. CD4+ T cells were enriched through magnetic negative selection, after which naive cells were positively selected on CD45RA and the remaining negative fraction served as the memory subset. After blood collection by leukapheresis, PBMCs were isolated using Ficoll-Histopaque density gradient centrifugation and then cryopreserved in the vapor phase of liquid nitrogen. Purity and quantity of every magnetically sorted T cell population were checked by analytical flow cytometry. Genomic DNA was isolated from each sorted fraction and quantified by UV absorbance on a Nanodrop 2000c.

Using the deep immunoSEQ assay, TCR CDR3 regions were amplified from genomic DNA by multiplex PCR. Extracted genomic DNA from each cell subset was distributed evenly across all wells of several immunoSEQ 96-well plates, and each plate was treated as a replicate. For sorted subsets, 200 ng of genomic DNA, equivalent to around 30,000 T cell genomes, went into each replicate PCR. Purified libraries were quantified with a Qubit 3.0 fluorometer, sized on a Bioanalyzer 2100, and re-quantified with the KAPA Library Quantification kit. A separate single-read 150-cycle Illumina NextSeq 550 flow cell was used to sequence each immunoSEQ 96-well plate. In the paper's pipeline: Because the immunoSEQ output included only junctional sequences and no quality scores, the filtering could not be the same as the filtering used for full-length reads. To assign V/J genes and CDR3, sequences were annotated using PyIR, a Python wrapper for IgBLAST v1.9, with IMGT germline references. Reads were removed for weak V/J assignments (E-value above 1e-6), missing CDR3, stop codons, out-of-frame junctions, or ambiguous translated residues. V3J clonotypes were defined as sequences sharing an identical inferred V gene, J gene, and CDR3 amino acid sequence. Percentage overlap between repertoires was computed as shared unique clonotypes divided by the size of the smaller repertoire. Repertoire richness was assessed with RTK rarefaction, the Chao1 estimator, and Recon v2.1 estimates of unobserved clonotypes. For all TCRbeta clonotypes obtained by the gDNA method from four donors, generation probabilities were computed with OLGA. Entries here come from immuneACCESS through TCRdb and include only in-frame sequences with V and J called. Some clones fail to appear in such tables; in the studies checked, an unresolved V gene covers under half of the shortfall, and the cause of the remainder is unknown. V and J calls and clone size follow that table, whereas D and trimming were derived from the DNA. Recorded for this sample are some 2,000,000 clones; 85% to 95% of them occurred a single time. The ten largest clones take up 0.1% to 0.15% of the sample.

Note on this clone: The antigen this receptor binds is unknown. Base qualities were left out, and no much larger clone turns up one base away.

The full study reports these points: Compared with non-shared clonotypes, the clonotypes found in all four sorted-subset donors had higher generation probabilities. Pairwise subsampling indicated that sequencing depth was expected to affect the degree of clonotype sharing among donors. Rarefaction of sorted-subset datasets indicated incomplete sequencing despite the large sequencing depth. Sampling was restricted to blood, and TCR repertoires in tissues likely differ from the TCR repertoires found in blood. Naive subsets generally had larger estimated clonotype richness than memory subsets. Across a few donors, about 5% of naive CD4, approximately 3.6% of naive CD8, 2.3% of memory CD4, and about 0.4% of memory CD8 clonotypes were shared. The genetic and exposure-history diversity represented was limited by the small number of donors.

The TCR was taken from a man aged 18 to 30 in good health. Here the chain combines TRBV6-6 and TRBJ2-5, and TRBD2 may be the D gene, going by 5 matching bases. Sequenced material: naive CD4+ T cells sorted from blood. The sample's cell subset or site label, in plain terms: CD45RA+ positively selected. DNA sequence: TGTGCCAGCAGGGCGATCGGGGTCGGAGAGACCCAGTACTTC. Its translation reads: CASRAIGVGETQYF.